This TCR beta chain was sequenced for a study of cytomegalovirus exposure and HLA in healthy donors (dated by TCRdb to the late 2010s). Study-wide context: The 650 to 800 repertoires of the first cohort and the 110 or so validation repertoires were produced on the same platform, according to a later analysis. In addition to the first cohort of approximately 670 subjects, a separate validation cohort of under 150 different subjects was used. High-throughput TCR immunosequencing, statistical association of individual TCRs with disease status, and machine learning were combined to predict cytomegalovirus infection status. The aim of the study was to test whether cataloging public T cell receptors could identify signatures of past pathogen exposure. Overall results and qualifications from the work: A total of 164 TCR beta chains were listed by the study as associated with cytomegalovirus. The classifier was reported to diagnose cytomegalovirus status with high specificity and sensitivity in both the original and validation cohorts. The authors suggested that the approach could potentially be extended to other disease states and immunological phenotypes. All 120 or so repertoires were used to score co-occurrence in the validation cohort in a later analysis, because that analysis had no HLA typing for the cohort. In a later analysis, TCRs clustered in the first cohort were found to also tend to co-occur in the roughly 120 validation repertoires, with 94% of cluster scores above 0. In vitro tests confirmed that a few of the cytomegalovirus-associated TCR beta chains recognize cytomegalovirus antigens. Across donors, most TCR sequences were observed very rarely, whereas some public TCRs were present in many individuals.

The CDR3 runs 14 amino acids, cysteine and phenylalanine included. Here the CDR3 DNA is all that survives: 42 bases in frame from base 1. The germline V gene specifies MNHEY as CDR1 and SVGAGI as CDR2. Here V drops 6 bases and J drops 7 bases, and the junction holds 4 bases not matched to any gene. Library preparation employed the immunoSEQ multiplex PCR assay. Regarding the original processing steps: A statistical classification framework was built for diagnosing cytomegalovirus status from the catalog of TCR beta chain sequences. The immuneACCESS repertoire file appears here via TCRdb, limited to in-frame rearrangements. These files lack a portion of the clones; in checked studies, under half of the deficit traces to unresolved V genes, and the cause of the others is not known. The D gene and trimming were derived from the DNA, and the V and J assignments and clone size from that table. The sample data list around 300,000 clones, and 80% to 90% of these were observed just once. The top ten constitute 1% of the sample.

The donors were included in the validation cohort of over a hundred subjects, a group kept apart from the roughly 670-subject first cohort. Details on this clone: This clone's antigen is unknown. No much larger clonotype is one base removed from it; base qualities were not supplied.

What was sequenced was PBMCs. The rearranged segments are TRBV6-5 and TRBJ2-2; 11 middle bases align to TRBD1. This clonotype was obtained from a woman between 18 and 29 years old in good health and CMV-seronegative. Read as DNA, the sequence is TGTGCCAGCAGCGGACAGGGGGCGTTCGGGGAGCTGTTTTTT. Protein translation: CASSGQGAFGELFF.